The subject of this entry is one T cell receptor beta chain. What it binds is unknown. Germline V lookup: CDR1 PRHDT, CDR2 FYEKMQ (reference sequence). J was trimmed by 0 bases and V by 3 bases; bases with no gene match: 5. There are 17 residues in the CDR3. Each patient relapsed following autologous stem cell transplantation, and prior brentuximab vedotin exposure differed. Libraries were prepared by immunoSEQ multiplex PCR; TCRdb keeps only in-frame clonotypes and omits some of them. Of about 97,000 clones listed, 75% to 90% are singletons. The data belong to a study of PD-1 blockade in classical Hodgkin lymphoma. Looking at the study overall: Administration of nivolumab to patients was at 3 mg/kg intravenously every 2 weeks. Points from the study as a whole: Lower baseline TCR diversity marked trial partial responders and progressors.

The rearrangement links TRBV13 to TRBJ2-4; TRBD2 matches at 10 bases. This receptor was identified in a human donor with classical Hodgkin lymphoma. The sample consisted of peripheral blood mononuclear cells (PBMCs), taken at baseline. CDR3 residues: CASSFSLAGLAKNIQYF. The CDR3, as DNA: TGTGCCAGCAGCTTTTCACTAGCGGGGTTAGCCAAAAACATTCAGTACTTC. Full variable domain (outside the CDR3, taken from reference TRBV13 and TRBJ2-4): AAGVIQSPRHLIKEKRETATLKCYPIPRHDTVYWYQQGPGQDPQFLISFYEKMQSDKGSIPDRFSAQQFSDYHSELNMSSLELGDSALYFCASSFSLAGLAKNIQYFGAGTRLSVL.